This T cell receptor beta chain was documented in a study of Ad26.COV2.S vaccination and SARS-CoV-2 variants. The wider study: Donor had been placed in the Ad26.COV2.S arm of the COV1001 trial.

Using immunoSEQ multiplex PCR, the repertoire was profiled, and TCRdb retains in-frame clones only, with some absent. Of nearly 400,000 clones listed, about 91% are singletons. About this clone itself: The antigen is undetermined.

General observations from the study: Reports say spike-specific CD8+ and CD4+ T cell responses covered substantial breadth after vaccination.

Treatment specified: 19 received Ad26.COV2.S at low or high dose, single or two shots; about 5 received placebo; per-sample allocation not given. Day 63 after the first injection of vaccine or placebo was the sampling time. The CDR3 is 15 amino acids. Germline assignment: CDR1 ENHRY and CDR2 SYGVKD. V shed 4 bases and J 5 bases; nucleotides not matched to a gene: 7. Specimen: peripheral blood, collected in a trial of Ad26.COV2.S vaccine versus placebo. The chain carries TRBV10-3 and TRBJ1-4, with 7 bases that match TRBD1. This sequence originates from a person aged 18-65 years who received the Ad26.COV2.S COVID-19 vaccine or a placebo. Here the CDR3 DNA reads TGTGCCATCAGTGGACAGGGAGGGAACAATGAAAAACTGTTTTTT. It encodes CAISGQGGNNEKLFF.